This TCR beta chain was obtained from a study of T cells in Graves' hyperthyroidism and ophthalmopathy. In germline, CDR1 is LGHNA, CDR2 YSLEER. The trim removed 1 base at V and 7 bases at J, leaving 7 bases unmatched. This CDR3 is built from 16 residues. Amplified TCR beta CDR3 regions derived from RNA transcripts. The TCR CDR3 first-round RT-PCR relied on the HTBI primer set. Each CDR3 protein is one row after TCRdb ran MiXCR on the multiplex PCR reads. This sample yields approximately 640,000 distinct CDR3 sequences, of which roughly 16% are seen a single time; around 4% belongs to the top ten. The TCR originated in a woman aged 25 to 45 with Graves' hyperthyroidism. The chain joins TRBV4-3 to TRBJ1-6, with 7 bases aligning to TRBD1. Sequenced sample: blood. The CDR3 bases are TGCGCCAGCAGCCAAGGGGCGGGACAGCTGAATTCACCCCTCCACTTT. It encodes CASSQGAGQLNSPLHF.